In this sample, the clone carrying this T cell receptor (beta chain) turned up many times. The sample belongs to a study of CD8 T cells in ankylosing spondylitis. V gave up 6 bases and J gave up 5 bases; unmatched junction bases: 10. This CDR3 region has 15 residues. As the method for making TCR beta libraries, quantitative 5'-RACE with molecular barcodes was used. In TCRdb, the 5' RACE reads were re-called with MiXCR into one record per CDR3 protein. This sample carries roughly 200,000 distinct CDR3 sequences, around 25% of them seen once, and the ten largest clones take less than 8.5%. The clonotype originates from a male donor with ankylosing spondylitis or in good health (not recorded which). V and J are TRBV12-3 or TRBV12-4 and TRBJ1-1; 9 nucleotides agree with TRBD1. Input material: blood, either unsorted or a sorted T cell fraction (not recorded which). Written as DNA, the CDR3 is TGTGCCAGCAGCTACACGACAGGGGGAGGGACTGAAGCTTTCTTT. This encodes CASSYTTGGGTEAFF.